This passage covers 13 T cell receptor beta chains from one sample sequenced in a study of blood T cell repertoires in COVID-19. Data came from immunoSEQ multiplex PCR; TCRdb stores just in-frame clones and leaves some out. Of 200,000 to 250,000 clones listed, 70% to 85% are singletons. Sequencing was done on a sample of PBMCs or T cells enriched from blood (not recorded which). Every receptor here comes from a woman aged 60-75 years who had recovered from COVID-19.

This clone has only one observation. V is TRBV27 and J is TRBJ1-5; 10 bases map to TRBD1. The CDR3 sequence is 14 residues long. The junction had 5 bases not matched to a gene; V was cut back by 6 bases and J by 6 bases. Germline CDR1 MNHEY, CDR2 SMNVEV (reference sequence). The chain's CDR3 is CASSRDRGFQPQHF. DNA for the CDR3: TGTGCCAGCAGCCGGGACAGGGGCTTTCAGCCCCAGCATTTT.

In DNA form, the CDR3 reads TGTGCCAGCAGGGGGGCGGCAGGTGAAAAACTGTTTTTT. It codes for CASRGAAGEKLFF. The chain has TRBV27 and TRBJ1-4, with a weak D call TRBD1 (6 bases). The CDR3 length is 13 residues. The V end was cut by 6 bases, the J end by 7 bases, with 12 bases between. CDR1 and CDR2 from the germline V gene are MNHEY and SMNVEV (reference sequence).

This clone was seen a single time. V and J are TRBV18 and TRBJ1-5; D is unresolved. CDR1 is KGHSH, CDR2 LQKENI, per germline. The CDR3 covers 14 residues. V dropped 0 bases and J dropped 4 bases, with 7 bases sitting between them. CDR3 loop: CASSPPSVNQPQHF. Here the CDR3 DNA reads TGTGCCAGCTCACCACCATCCGTGAATCAGCCCCAGCATTTT.

The chain is built from TRBV5-5 and TRBJ2-1; 13 bases agree with TRBD2. This CDR3 region has 16 residues. With V trimmed by 4 bases and J by 5 bases, 6 bases remained unmatched. Germline V gives CDR1 SGHKS, CDR2 YYEKEE (reference sequence). CDR3 in amino acids: CASSLTGTSGDNEQFF. The DNA of the CDR3 is TGTGCCAGCAGCCTAACCGGGACTAGCGGGGACAATGAGCAGTTCTTC.

J is TRBJ1-2 and V is TRBV6-1; no clear D gene. The ends were cut back, 5 bases at V and 7 bases at J, with 8 bases in the middle. The CDR3 spans 11 residues. Germline values: CDR1 MNHNS, CDR2 SASEGT. The CDR3 nucleotides are TGTGCCAGCAGTTCAGATGGTGGCTACACCTTC. It encodes CASSSDGGYTF.

This sequence joins TRBV7-9 and TRBJ1-4, with D uncertain. Between the trimmed V and J ends, which lost 5 bases and 1 base, there was a span of 11 bases. Germline lookup yields CDR1 SEHNR and CDR2 FQNEAQ (reference sequence). The CDR3 runs to 15 residues. CDR3 DNA sequence: TGTGCCAGCAGCCCCCGGGAACGAACTAATGAAAAACTGTTTTTT. Its protein is CASSPRERTNEKLFF.

V and J are TRBV11-2 and TRBJ2-5; 9 bases match TRBD1. Per the germline V gene, CDR1 is SGHAT and CDR2 is FQNNGV. V shed 5 bases, J shed 2 bases, and the junction held 6 bases outside the gene matches. The CDR3 spans 15 residues. The CDR3 loop is CASSTYRGRQETQYF. The CDR3 DNA follows: TGTGCCAGCAGCACCTACAGGGGGCGGCAAGAGACCCAGTACTTC.

The rearrangement uses TRBV25-1 and TRBJ1-1, with 7 bases identical to TRBD1. CDR1 MGHDK and CDR2 SYGVNS come from the germline V gene. The CDR3 length is 11 residues. With 7 bases clipped from V and 11 bases from J, the junction kept 7 bases outside the gene matches. In DNA, the CDR3 is TGTGCCAGCATCACACAGGGGCGGGCTTTCTTT. Translated, it gives CASITQGRAFF.

The rearrangement links TRBV6-5 to TRBJ2-5, with D maybe TRBD2 (7 bases). Trimming removed 8 bases at V and 4 bases at J, with 11 bases between. In germline, CDR1 is MNHEY, CDR2 SVGAGI. The CDR3 contains 12 residues. The CDR3 is CASGRGGETQYF. The CDR3 nucleotides read TGTGCCAGCGGGAGGGGGGGAGAGACCCAGTACTTC.

The chain couples TRBV2 to TRBJ2-1; D is perhaps TRBD2 (6 bases). The CDR3 is made up of 17 amino acids. V dropped 4 bases and J dropped 7 bases, with 23 bases sitting between them. Per the germline V gene, CDR1 is SNHLY and CDR2 is FYNNEI. Here the CDR3 reads CASSVSAGIDIGNEQFF. The CDR3 region has the DNA TGTGCCAGCAGTGTTAGTGCGGGAATCGACATAGGGAATGAGCAGTTCTTC.

This clone has only one observation. The CDR3 coding sequence is TGTGCCACGACAGGGGGAACCGCCAGCTCCTACAATGAGCAGTTCTTC. It is translated as CATTGGTASSYNEQFF. J is TRBJ2-1 and V is TRBV19; TRBD1 aligns across 9 bases. This CDR3 spans 16 amino acids. The germline V gene has CDR1 LNHDA and CDR2 SQIVND (reference sequence). V shed 10 bases, J shed 0 bases, and the junction held 10 bases outside the gene matches.

CDR3 in DNA: TGTGCCAGCACCTGGGACAGGGGGACTGAAGCTTTCTTT. As protein: CASTWDRGTEAFF. The chain joins TRBV6-5 to TRBJ1-1; 11 bases are shared with TRBD1. This CDR3 has 13 amino acids. Per the germline V gene, CDR1 is MNHEY and CDR2 is SVGAGI. Trimming cost V 7 bases and J 5 bases; bases outside gene matches: 3.

The CDR3: CASSQDRPLGRTEAFF. The CDR3 DNA is TGTGCCAGCAGCCAGGACAGGCCCTTGGGAAGGACTGAAGCTTTCTTT. The chain is built from TRBV7-2 and TRBJ1-1; TRBD1 aligns across 7 bases. The CDR3 sequence is 16 residues long. J gave up 5 bases and V 5 bases, and 14 bases lay outside the gene matches. Per the germline V gene, CDR1 is SGHTA and CDR2 is FQGNSA.